This T cell receptor beta chain derives from a study of OX40 agonist ivuxolimab in advanced cancers. This CDR3 has 17 residues. The V gene end was trimmed by 0 bases and the J gene end by 6 bases; junction bases not matched to a gene: 10. Germline V gene sequence: CDR1 SGHAT, CDR2 FQNNGV. Study results and caveats: Also present in some nonresponders was a low level of normalized T-cell clonal expansion.

TCRdb's table, derived via immunoSEQ multiplex PCR, lists solely in-frame clones and lacks some. The table shows around 90,000 clones, with about nine tenths occurring only once. About this clone: Its antigen is undetermined.

The chain carries TRBV11-2 and TRBJ2-3; TRBD1 aligns across 9 bases. The receptor's source is an adult with an advanced solid tumor such as melanoma, head and neck, liver or kidney cancer. Sequencing used CD4+ or CD8+ T cells sorted from blood, obtained in a trial of the OX40 agonist ivuxolimab. In DNA, the CDR3 is TGTGCCAGCAGCTTAGATCCGGGACAGGGTAAAAGGGATACGCAGTATTTT. It specifies CASSLDPGQGKRDTQYF.